The 30 T cell receptor beta chains listed next were all sequenced from one sample in a study of T cells in localized non-small cell lung cancer (dated by TCRdb to the early 2020s). The library was built by means of the immunoSEQ multiplex PCR assay. The table was pulled from immuneACCESS by TCRdb, which kept in-frame rearrangements only. Such tables lose some clones; where checked, under half of the loss comes from unresolved V genes, and the rest has no known cause. The sample contains 45,000 to 60,000 clones, about 78% of them found a single time. The ten largest clones add up to about 4.7% of the sample. Here the sequenced sample was PBMCs, taken before any cancer treatment. The source is a woman aged 35-70 years with stage II lung adenocarcinoma.

This rearrangement joins TRBV29-1 to TRBJ2-7; D is uncertain. V was pared by 4 bases and J by 3 bases, with 4 bases between. Germline assignment: CDR1 SQVTM and CDR2 ANQGSEA. The CDR3 runs to 10 residues. The CDR3 DNA sequence: TGCAGCGTTGGTGACTACGAGCAGTACTTC. This gives the protein CSVGDYEQYF.

The chain joins TRBV7-9 to TRBJ1-1; no firm D call. Germline V gene sequence: CDR1 SEHNR, CDR2 FQNEAQ (reference sequence). V was clipped by 3 bases and J by 4 bases, with 12 bases between them. The CDR3 extends over 14 amino acids. The CDR3 reads CASSLGSGSTEAFF. The CDR3 DNA reads as TGTGCCAGCAGCTTGGGTTCCGGGTCCACTGAAGCTTTCTTT.

The chain carries TRBV19 and TRBJ1-4; no clear D. V dropped 7 bases and J dropped 1 base, with 7 bases sitting between them. The germline V gene encodes CDR1 LNHDA and CDR2 SQIVND (reference sequence). The CDR3 spans 13 residues. The CDR3 region is CASKRRTNEKLFF. The CDR3 DNA reads TGTGCCAGTAAGAGGAGAACTAATGAAAAACTGTTTTTT.

V is TRBV5-6 and J is TRBJ2-7; 9 nucleotides align to TRBD1. CDR3 length equals 12 residues. The V segment lost 4 bases and the J segment 6 bases; nucleotides outside the gene matches: 2. Germline-derived CDR1 and CDR2 are SGHDT and YYEEEE. CDR3 sequence: CASSRDRVEQYF. In DNA form, the CDR3 reads TGTGCCAGCAGCCGGGACAGGGTCGAGCAGTACTTC. The entire variable domain, with the rest obtained from reference TRBV5-6 and TRBJ2-7, is as follows: DAGVTQSPTHLIKTRGQQVTLRCSPKSGHDTVSWYQQALGQGPQFIFQYYEEEERQRGNFPDRFSGHQFPNYSSELNVNALLLGDSALYLCASSRDRVEQYFGPGTRLTVT.

The chain uses TRBV19 and TRBJ2-6; D unclear. Trimming cost V 11 bases and J 0 bases, with 11 bases left between them. The V gene's germline CDR1 is LNHDA and CDR2 SQIVND (reference sequence). The CDR3 runs to 14 residues. The CDR3 nucleotides read TGTGCCGTATCCCCCGGCTCTGGGGCCAACGTCCTGACTTTC. Residues: CAVSPGSGANVLTF.

V and J are TRBV6-5 and TRBJ1-3, with no clear D. Germline values: CDR1 MNHEY, CDR2 SVGAGI. The CDR3 loop spans 16 amino acids. Trimming took off 2 bases at V and 3 bases at J, with 14 bases between the two ends. CDR3 coding DNA: TGTGCCAGCAGTTACGCCCCAAATTTAATTGGAAACACCATATATTTT. It is translated as CASSYAPNLIGNTIYF.

This sequence joins TRBV18 and TRBJ1-3; no clear D gene. Germline-derived CDR1 and CDR2 are KGHSH and LQKENI. V was shortened by 1 base and J by 3 bases, with 4 bases between the two germline ends. CDR3 length equals 13 residues. CDR3 bases: TGTGCCAGCTCACCACAGAATGGAAACACCATATATTTT. It translates to CASSPQNGNTIYF. Variable domain in full (rest from reference TRBV18 and TRBJ1-3): NAGVMQNPRHLVRRRGQEARLRCSPMKGHSHVYWYRQLPEEGLKFMVYLQKENIIDESGMPKERFSAEFPKEGPSILRIQQVVRGDSAAYFCASSPQNGNTIYFGEGSWLTVV.

V and J are TRBV5-4 and TRBJ1-3; D is unresolved. The CDR3 sequence is 14 residues long. Trimming cost V 0 bases and J 7 bases, with 11 bases left between them. CDR1 SGHNT and CDR2 YYREEE come from the germline V gene (reference sequence). The CDR3 loop reads CASSLENRANTIYF. For the CDR3, the DNA is TGTGCCAGCAGCTTGGAGAACCGGGCGAACACCATATATTTT. Using reference TRBV5-4 and TRBJ1-3 for the parts outside the CDR3, the full variable domain is ETGVTQSPTHLIKTRGQQVTLRCSSQSGHNTVSWYQQALGQGPQFIFQYYREEENGRGNFPPRFSGLQFPNYSSELNVNALELDDSALYLCASSLENRANTIYFGEGSWLTVV.

V is TRBV7-3 and J is TRBJ2-3; TRBD1 matches 7 bases. The CDR3 contains 14 residues. The germline gives CDR1 SGHTA, CDR2 FQGTGA. V lost 1 base to trimming and J lost 5 bases; unmatched junction nucleotides: 3. CDR3 DNA sequence: TGTGCCAGCAGCTTAAACGGACAGGTAGATACGCAGTATTTT. It encodes CASSLNGQVDTQYF.

This chain links TRBV5-8 with TRBJ2-1, with D unresolved. There are 14 residues in the CDR3. V was pared by 0 bases and J by 0 bases, with 4 bases between. Looked up from germline, CDR1 is SGHTS and CDR2 is YDEGEE. CDR3 residues: CASSLGSSYNEQFF. The CDR3 region has the DNA TGTGCCAGCAGCTTGGGGAGCTCCTACAATGAGCAGTTCTTC.

Regarding this clone: A clone one base away is much larger, so this may be a read error. The chain uses TRBV7-2 and TRBJ2-5; D unclear. The CDR3 sequence is 11 residues long. The V gene's germline CDR1 is SGHTA and CDR2 FQGNSA. The V end lost 3 bases, the J end lost 1 base, and 0 bases lay between the germline ends. Here the CDR3 reads CASSFQETQYF. The CDR3 bases are TGTGCCAGCAGCTTCCAAGAGACCCAGTACTTC.

This rearrangement joins TRBV2 to TRBJ2-5; D remains unclear. The CDR3 spans 14 residues. CDR1 SNHLY and CDR2 FYNNEI come from the germline V gene. Trimming removed 6 bases from V and 2 bases from J, with 13 bases in between. The CDR3 bases are TGTGCCAGCAGGAGGATGGCAGAACAAGAGACCCAGTACTTC. It codes for CASRRMAEQETQYF.

This clone has only a few counts. The chain has TRBV4-2 and TRBJ2-7, with D perhaps matching TRBD2 (6 bases). This CDR3 contains 17 residues. V was pared by 0 bases and J by 1 base, with 16 bases between. Germline V gives CDR1 LGHNA, CDR2 YNFKEQ. CDR3 in DNA: TGTGCCAGCAGCCAAGACCCTACCGGGACTTATTCCTACGAGCAGTACTTC. It yields the protein CASSQDPTGTYSYEQYF.

The sample holds one count of this clone. This chain links TRBV29-1 with TRBJ1-2, with a weak D call TRBD1 (5 bases). The CDR3 extends over 15 amino acids. V gave up 4 bases and J gave up 3 bases, with 18 bases separating them. In germline, CDR1 is SQVTM, CDR2 ANQGSEA. The CDR3 loop is CSVVQTARGYYGYTF. CDR3 nucleotides: TGCAGCGTTGTACAGACAGCTCGAGGGTACTATGGCTACACCTTC.

The rearrangement uses TRBV2 and TRBJ2-5; D is undetermined. The CDR3 is made up of 11 amino acids. The germline V and J ends were trimmed by 4 bases and 2 bases, with 2 bases remaining between them. Germline V gene data show CDR1 as SNHLY and CDR2 as FYNNEI. CDR3 DNA: TGTGCCAGCAGTGCTCAAGAGACCCAGTACTTC. Translation gives CASSAQETQYF.

V and J are TRBV5-4 and TRBJ2-5; TRBD2 aligns across 11 bases. V shed 4 bases and J 2 bases; nucleotides not matched to a gene: 16. The germline gives CDR1 SGHNT, CDR2 YYREEE (reference sequence). CDR3 length equals 19 residues. CDR3 residues: CASSQDVPLAGGIQETQYF. CDR3 nucleotides: TGTGCCAGCAGCCAAGACGTCCCTTTAGCGGGGGGGATTCAAGAGACCCAGTACTTC.

This chain uses TRBV6-1 with TRBJ2-7; D is perhaps TRBD1 (5 bases). V lost 1 base to trimming and J lost 4 bases, with 14 bases between them. CDR1 MNHNS and CDR2 SASEGT come from the germline V gene. The CDR3 totals 15 residues. The DNA of the CDR3 is TGTGCCAGCAGTGAAGAAGGGGTATGGGCTTACGAGCAGTACTTC. The encoded protein is CASSEEGVWAYEQYF.

V and J are TRBV29-1 and TRBJ2-4; D is uncertain. V was cut by 3 bases and J by 3 bases, with 9 bases left in between. The CDR3 spans 13 residues. CDR1 is SQVTM and CDR2 is ANQGSEA in the germline V gene. The CDR3: CSVEESDKNIQYF. Written as DNA, the CDR3 is TGCAGCGTTGAGGAGTCCGACAAAAACATTCAGTACTTC.

The CDR3 DNA follows: TGCGCCAGCAGCCAAGATCGCGGCGGGCCGAGGGAGGGCTACACCTTC. Translated: CASSQDRGGPREGYTF. This sequence joins TRBV4-1 and TRBJ1-2; D not resolved. Germline CDR1 MGHRA, CDR2 YSYEKL. This CDR3 contains 16 residues. The ends were cut back, 0 bases at V and 8 bases at J, with 19 bases in the middle.

This chain joins TRBV5-1 and TRBJ2-7; TRBD2 agrees at 11 bases. Germline V CDR1 and CDR2: SGHRS, YFSETQ. Trimming cost V 0 bases and J 6 bases; bases outside gene matches: 5. This CDR3 spans 15 amino acids. CDR3 residues: CASSLALTSGGEQYF. Here the CDR3 DNA reads TGCGCCAGCAGCTTGGCCCTAACTAGCGGGGGCGAGCAGTACTTC.

The V gene is TRBV6-1, the J gene TRBJ1-1; perhaps TRBD1 as D (5 bases). Germline values: CDR1 MNHNS, CDR2 SASEGT. The CDR3 runs 14 residues. V was clipped by 3 bases and J by 1 base, with 9 bases between them. The CDR3 DNA sequence: TGTGCCAGCAGTGAGGCAGGGCAGAACACTGAAGCTTTCTTT. Amino acid sequence: CASSEAGQNTEAFF.

The chain employs TRBV6-6 and TRBJ2-3; the D gene is possibly TRBD2 (6 bases). Germline V gene lookup returns CDR1 MNHNY and CDR2 SVGAGI (reference sequence). The CDR3 loop spans 13 amino acids. Trimming shortened V by 11 bases and J by 1 base, and 13 bases separated the two germline ends. The CDR3 here is CASRTGGTDTQYF. The CDR3 DNA reads TGTGCCTCCCGGACGGGAGGCACAGATACGCAGTATTTT.

The chain recombines TRBV11-1 with TRBJ2-4, with a tentative D call TRBD1 (6 bases). Trimming removed 1 base from V and 1 base from J, with 14 bases in between. The CDR3 spans 17 residues. Per the germline V gene, CDR1 is SGHAT and CDR2 is FQDESV (reference sequence). CDR3 nucleotides: TGTGCCAGCAGCTTAGACGGGTTTGACAGGGCCAAAAACATTCAGTACTTC. This encodes CASSLDGFDRAKNIQYF.

This chain connects TRBV9 to TRBJ2-3; 10 nucleotides agree with TRBD2. CDR3 size: 17 residues. The junction had 11 bases not matched to a gene; V was cut back by 5 bases and J by 2 bases. Germline V gene lookup returns CDR1 SGDLS and CDR2 YYNGEE. CDR3 sequence: CASSHPTSGAYTDTQYF. The CDR3 coding sequence is TGTGCCAGCAGTCATCCTACTAGCGGGGCCTACACAGATACGCAGTATTTT.

CDR3 DNA sequence: TGTGCCAGCAGCTTGGGGGTTCTCATGAACACTGAAGCTTTCTTT. Translating gives CASSLGVLMNTEAFF. The chain employs TRBV7-2 and TRBJ1-1; D might be TRBD1 (5 bases). Germline CDR1 reads SGHTA; CDR2 reads FQGNSA. V shed 3 bases and J shed 0 bases, with 11 bases lying between them. The CDR3 totals 15 residues.

CDR3 in amino acids: CASSFRPTGGTSYEQYF. The CDR3 DNA sequence: TGTGCCAGCAGCTTCCGTCCCACAGGGGGAACCTCCTACGAGCAGTACTTC. The chain combines TRBV11-2 with TRBJ2-7; 8 bases map to TRBD1. The ends lost 3 bases at V and 0 bases at J; junction bases unmatched: 10. The CDR3 totals 17 residues. Germline V CDR1 and CDR2: SGHAT, FQNNGV.

The chain has TRBV15 and TRBJ1-5; maybe TRBD1 (5 bases). CDR1 and CDR2 (germline): LNHNV, YYDKDF (reference sequence). There are 15 residues in the CDR3. Trimming stripped 1 base from V and 2 bases from J, with 9 bases between. In DNA form, the CDR3 reads TGTGCCACCAGCAGAGCTTTAGGGGGCAATCAGCCCCAGCATTTT. Amino acids: CATSRALGGNQPQHF.

The chain joins TRBV6-6 to TRBJ2-7; 8 nucleotides line up with TRBD1. The J segment lost 3 bases and the V segment lost 6 bases, leaving 10 bases of the junction unmatched. The CDR3 is 15 amino acids. Per germline, CDR1 MNHNY and CDR2 SVGAGI (reference sequence). CDR3 DNA sequence: TGTGCCAGCAGGGATCCAACAGGGGGAAGCTACGAGCAGTACTTC. This translates into CASRDPTGGSYEQYF.

V usage is TRBV19 and J usage is TRBJ1-4; maybe TRBD1 (5 bases). Trimming took off 8 bases at V and 5 bases at J, with 12 bases between the two ends. The CDR3 extends over 13 amino acids. Per the germline V gene, CDR1 is LNHDA and CDR2 is SQIVND (reference sequence). The CDR3 is CASRSKGNEKLFF. The CDR3 DNA is TGTGCCAGTCGTAGCAAGGGGAATGAAAAACTGTTTTTT.

The rearrangement links TRBV27 to TRBJ1-4; tentatively, D is TRBD1 (5 bases). This CDR3 is 15 amino acids long. Germline CDR1 MNHEY, CDR2 SMNVEV (reference sequence). Trimming removed 4 bases from V and 0 bases from J, with 9 bases in between. CDR3 in amino acids: CASSSWGATNEKLFF. The DNA of the CDR3 is TGTGCCAGCAGTTCCTGGGGGGCAACTAATGAAAAACTGTTTTTT.